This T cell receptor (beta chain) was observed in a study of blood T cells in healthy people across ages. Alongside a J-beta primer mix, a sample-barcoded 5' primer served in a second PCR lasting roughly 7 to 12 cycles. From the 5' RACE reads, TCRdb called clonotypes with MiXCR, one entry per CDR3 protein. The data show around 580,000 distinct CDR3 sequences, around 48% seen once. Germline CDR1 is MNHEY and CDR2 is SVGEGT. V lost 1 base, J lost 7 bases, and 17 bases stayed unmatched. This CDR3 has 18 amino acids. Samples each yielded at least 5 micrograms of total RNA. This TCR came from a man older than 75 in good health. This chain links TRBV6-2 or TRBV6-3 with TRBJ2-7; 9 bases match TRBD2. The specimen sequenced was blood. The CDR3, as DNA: TGTGCCAGCAGTTACTTGGGAGGAAGGACTAGCGATATCTATGAGCAGTACTTC. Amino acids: CASSYLGGRTSDIYEQYF.